These 11 T cell receptor beta chains originate from one sample sequenced in a study of cytomegalovirus exposure and HLA in healthy donors. Researchers ran the PCR with 60 Vbeta and 13 Jbeta primers. Using immunoSEQ multiplex PCR, the repertoire was profiled, and TCRdb retains in-frame clones only, with some absent. The table lists about 180,000 clones, 80% of them singletons. The sequenced material came from PBMCs. Receptors originate from a man aged 30-40 years in good health and CMV-seropositive.

The chain couples TRBV27 to TRBJ1-2; D gene unclear. CDR3 length: 13 residues. Trimming stripped 0 bases from V and 7 bases from J, with 9 bases between. The germline CDR1 and CDR2 sequences are MNHEY and SMNVEV (reference sequence). In DNA, the CDR3 is TGTGCCAGCAGTTTATCTTCGGGGTTTGGCTACACCTTC. Protein sequence: CASSLSSGFGYTF.

A remark on this clone: Other DNA sequences in this specimen translate into the identical CDR3. The V call is TRBV6-5, the J call TRBJ2-5; D gene ambiguous. The V and J ends lost 5 bases and 5 bases respectively, with 12 bases between them. The CDR3 is made up of 13 amino acids. The germline V gene encodes CDR1 MNHEY and CDR2 SVGAGI. The chain's CDR3 is CASSEAHRETQYF. CDR3 DNA: TGTGCCAGCAGTGAAGCGCACCGGGAGACCCAGTACTTC.

The chain joins TRBV4-3 to TRBJ2-1; 10 bases align to TRBD1. The CDR3 runs to 17 residues. Losses at the gene ends were 2 bases for V and 7 bases for J; bases not matched to a gene: 11. The germline V gene has CDR1 LGHNA and CDR2 YSLEER. The CDR3 here is CASSQSLTGGAGNEQFF. CDR3 DNA: TGCGCCAGCAGCCAATCTTTGACAGGGGGCGCGGGGAATGAGCAGTTCTTC.

The rearrangement joins TRBV29-1 to TRBJ1-2; tentatively, D is TRBD1 (6 bases). This CDR3 has 11 amino acids. Germline CDR1 reads SQVTM; CDR2 reads ANQGSEA. The CDR3 sequence: CISGDYYGYTF. DNA for the CDR3: TGCATTTCAGGGGATTACTATGGCTACACCTTC.

This chain uses TRBV28 with TRBJ1-1; D perhaps matches TRBD1 (5 bases). Trimming took off 8 bases at V and 1 base at J, with 14 bases between the two ends. The CDR3 sequence is 14 residues long. Germline values: CDR1 MDHEN, CDR2 SYDVKM. The DNA of the CDR3 is TGTGCCAGCCGGGCGGGGGGGACGAACACTGAAGCTTTCTTT. Its protein product is CASRAGGTNTEAFF.

CDR3 sequence: CSASSSEAFF. CDR3 DNA sequence: TGCAGTGCTAGTAGCTCTGAAGCTTTCTTT. The V gene is TRBV20-1, the J gene TRBJ1-1; D gene unclear. The germline V and J ends were trimmed by 3 bases and 6 bases, with 5 bases remaining between them. CDR3 size: 10 residues. Germline CDR1 is DFQATT and CDR2 is SNEGSKA (reference sequence).

The chain has TRBV13 and TRBJ2-1; TRBD1 matches 8 bases. There are 15 residues in the CDR3. The V gene's germline CDR1 is PRHDT and CDR2 FYEKMQ (reference sequence). With 4 bases clipped from V and 5 bases from J, the junction kept 7 bases outside the gene matches. CDR3 in amino acids: CASSSNRGNNNEQFF. CDR3 bases: TGTGCCAGCAGCTCCAACAGGGGGAATAACAATGAGCAGTTCTTC.

For this clone: Mismatch with germline at one junction end may stem from a read error. This sequence joins TRBV6-6 and TRBJ1-1; possible D gene TRBD1, 6 bases. The V gene's germline CDR1 is MNHNY and CDR2 SVGAGI (reference sequence). There are 13 residues in the CDR3. CDR3 sequence reads: CATSFQGPTEAFF. The DNA for the CDR3 is TGTGCCACCAGTTTCCAGGGGCCCACTGAAGCTTTCTTT.

The chain is built from TRBV9 and TRBJ1-2, with 9 bases matching TRBD1. Germline CDR1 reads SGDLS; CDR2 reads YYNGEE. The V and J ends lost 0 bases and 4 bases, in that order; junction bases with no gene match: 4. The CDR3 contains 15 residues. The CDR3 is CASSVEGTGTYGYTF. The DNA for the CDR3 is TGTGCCAGCAGCGTAGAAGGGACAGGGACCTATGGCTACACCTTC. Combining the CDR3 with reference TRBV9 and TRBJ1-2 gives the whole variable domain DSGVTQTPKHLITATGQRVTLRCSPRSGDLSVYWYQQSLDQGLQFLIQYYNGEERAKGNILERFSAQQFPDLHSELNLSSLELGDSALYFCASSVEGTGTYGYTFGSGTRLTVV.

This clone showed up just a few times. This sequence joins TRBV6-5 and TRBJ1-1, with D possibly being TRBD1 (6 bases). Germline V gene lookup returns CDR1 MNHEY and CDR2 SVGAGI. This CDR3 has 14 amino acids. Trimming took 4 bases from V and 1 from J, leaving 10 bases between them. The CDR3 sequence is CASSFSQGNTEAFF. The CDR3 bases are TGTGCCAGCAGTTTTTCACAGGGGAACACTGAAGCTTTCTTT.

This clone appeared once. The V call is TRBV7-8, the J call TRBJ2-7, with 10 bases matching TRBD2. V lost 6 bases and J lost 6; bases outside the gene matches: 11. The CDR3 runs 15 residues. Germline loops: CDR1 SGHVS, CDR2 FQNEAQ. The DNA of the CDR3 is TGTGCCAGCAGACCCGCCCAGCGGGAGGGGAGCGAGCAGTACTTC. This translates into CASRPAQREGSEQYF.